This entry lists 28 T cell receptor beta chains sequenced from one sample in a study of T cells in Graves' hyperthyroidism and ophthalmopathy. RNA transcripts yielded amplified TCR beta CDR3 regions. The TCR CDR3 was amplified in a first-round RT-PCR using the HTBI primer set. TCRdb passed the multiplex PCR reads through MiXCR, listing each CDR3 protein once. Of 600,000 or so distinct CDR3 sequences listed, around 15% are singletons. The sequenced sample consisted of blood. Receptors originate from a woman under 40 with Graves' hyperthyroidism.

This clonotype occurred a few times. The rearrangement uses TRBV11-2 and TRBJ1-4; 10 positions match TRBD1. The junction had 5 bases not matched to a gene; V was cut back by 2 bases and J by 8 bases. Germline loops: CDR1 SGHAT, CDR2 FQNNGV. CDR3 size: 15 residues. The CDR3 sequence: CASSLRGTGDEKLFF. CDR3 bases: TGTGCCAGCAGCTTAAGAGGGACAGGGGACGAAAAACTGTTTTTT.

The chain carries TRBV24-1 and TRBJ2-2; 8 nucleotides line up with TRBD1. Per germline, CDR1 KGHDR and CDR2 SFDVKD. The CDR3 consists of 17 residues. With 5 bases clipped from V and 1 base from J, the junction kept 8 bases outside the gene matches. CDR3 coding DNA: TGTGCCACCAGTGCTCCTTCAGGGACAGGGAACACCGGGGAGCTGTTTTTT. Amino acid sequence: CATSAPSGTGNTGELFF.

The chain has TRBV7-2 and TRBJ2-1, with 7 bases identical to TRBD1. The germline V gene has CDR1 SGHTA and CDR2 FQGNSA. V shed 8 bases, J shed 4 bases, and the junction held 11 bases outside the gene matches. The CDR3 covers 15 residues. The chain's CDR3 is CASHRGQGEYNEQFF. Written as DNA, the CDR3 is TGTGCCAGCCATCGTGGGCAGGGGGAATACAATGAGCAGTTCTTC. Based on the CDR3 plus reference TRBV7-2 and TRBJ2-1, the full variable domain is GAGVSQSPSNKVTEKGKDVELRCDPISGHTALYWYRQSLGQGLEFLIYFQGNSAPDKSGLPSDRFSAERTGGSVSTLTIQRTQQEDSAVYLCASHRGQGEYNEQFFGPGTRLTVL.

The CDR3 protein is CASGPWGDSNQPQHF. The CDR3 DNA is TGTGCTAGTGGACCTTGGGGGGATAGCAATCAGCCCCAGCATTTT. The chain recombines TRBV12-5 with TRBJ1-5, with D maybe TRBD1 (5 bases). The V end was cut by 6 bases, the J end by 0 bases, with 12 bases between. This CDR3 region has 15 residues. Germline CDR1 and CDR2: LGHNT and FRNRAP. Full variable domain (remainder filled in from reference TRBV12-5 and TRBJ1-5): DARVTQTPRHKVTEMGQEVTMRCQPILGHNTVFWYRQTMMQGLELLAYFRNRAPLDDSGMPKDRFSAEMPDATLATLKIQPSEPRDSAVYFCASGPWGDSNQPQHFGDGTRLSIL.

The CDR3 DNA follows: TGTGCCAGCAGCCCAAGGGACTTATTAGAGACCCAGTACTTC. It specifies CASSPRDLLETQYF. V usage is TRBV7-8 and J usage is TRBJ2-5, with D perhaps TRBD2 (6 bases). Per germline, CDR1 SGHVS and CDR2 FQNEAQ. CDR3 length equals 14 residues. V lost 5 bases and J 4 bases, leaving 14 bases between the germline ends.

This clonotype was seen repeatedly, ten times or more. The CDR3 coding sequence is TGTGCCAGCAGCCAAGATCCAAACCTAAATGAGCAGTTCTTC. Protein sequence: CASSQDPNLNEQFF. This sequence joins TRBV3-1 and TRBJ2-1; D remains ambiguous. The germline CDR1 and CDR2 sequences are LGHDT and YNNKEL (reference sequence). Trimming stripped 0 bases from V and 7 bases from J, with 10 bases between. The CDR3 is made up of 14 amino acids.

This clonotype appeared a few times. The genes are TRBV19 and TRBJ2-5; possibly TRBD1 for D (7 bases). Deletions cut 5 bases from V and 5 bases from J, with 18 bases between. The CDR3 is 15 residues long. Germline lookup yields CDR1 LNHDA and CDR2 SQIVND (reference sequence). The DNA of the CDR3 is TGTGCCAGTAGTGCGGGACAGAACGAAGTGGAGACCCAGTACTTC. Its translation is CASSAGQNEVETQYF.

This clonotype has at least ten counts. This chain uses TRBV5-1 with TRBJ2-7, with D tentatively TRBD1 (8 bases). With 4 bases removed from V and 5 bases from J, the gap between germline ends came to 13 bases. This CDR3 has 13 amino acids. The germline V gene encodes CDR1 SGHRS and CDR2 YFSETQ. This CDR3 is CASSLQGGHEQYF. CDR3 DNA sequence: TGCGCCAGCAGCCTACAGGGGGGGCACGAGCAGTACTTC. Filled out from reference TRBV5-1 and TRBJ2-7, the complete variable domain reads KAGVTQTPRYLIKTRGQQVTLSCSPISGHRSVSWYQQTPGQGLQFLFEYFSETQRNKGNFPGRFSGRQFSNSRSEMNVSTLELGDSALYLCASSLQGGHEQYFGPGTRLTVT.

This clonotype was seen at least ten times. This sequence joins TRBV6-5 and TRBJ1-1; 9 bases agree with TRBD1. This CDR3 has 16 amino acids. Germline CDR1 reads MNHEY; CDR2 reads SVGAGI. V trimming: 0 bases; J trimming: 7 bases; junction bases outside the gene matches: 9. The CDR3 here is CASSYSVGQGRGEAFF. The CDR3 DNA is TGTGCCAGCAGTTACTCGGTTGGACAGGGGAGGGGTGAAGCTTTCTTT.

The V and J genes are TRBV7-2 and TRBJ2-3; D possibly corresponds to TRBD1 (5 bases). The CDR3 totals 16 residues. V dropped 0 bases and J dropped 4 bases, with 14 bases sitting between them. Germline V gene data show CDR1 as SGHTA and CDR2 as FQGNSA. CDR3 coding DNA: TGTGCCAGCAGCTTAGCGTTTTCCAGGGCGGCAGATACGCAGTATTTT. Translated, it gives CASSLAFSRAADTQYF.

The CDR3 nucleotides read TGTGCCAGCAGTGATCCAATAGTAGCGGGCATCATGAACAATGAGCAGTTCTTC. This encodes CASSDPIVAGIMNNEQFF. The chain joins TRBV6-1 to TRBJ2-1; 7 bases are a match to TRBD2. The CDR3 length is 18 residues. Germline V lookup: CDR1 MNHNS, CDR2 SASEGT. J was trimmed by 5 bases and V by 3 bases; bases with no gene match: 16.

V gene TRBV20-1 combines with J gene TRBJ2-5; D may be TRBD1 (6 bases). The V end was cut by 5 bases, the J end by 3 bases, with 7 bases between. CDR1 is DFQATT, CDR2 SNEGSKA, per germline (reference sequence). CDR3 length: 11 residues. CDR3 bases: TGCAGTGCTTCAGGGGAAGAGACCCAGTACTTC. This encodes CSASGEETQYF.

In its sample, this clonotype was seen many times. This rearrangement joins TRBV27 to TRBJ2-3; 9 nucleotides match TRBD2. Per germline, CDR1 MNHEY and CDR2 SMNVEV (reference sequence). The CDR3 runs to 15 residues. V trimming: 7 bases; J trimming: 4 bases; junction bases outside the gene matches: 9. DNA for the CDR3: TGTGCCAGCAATGGCGGGACTAGCAGTTCAGATACGCAGTATTTT. Encoded protein: CASNGGTSSSDTQYF.

The chain links TRBV27 to TRBJ2-1, with D perhaps TRBD1 or TRBD2 (5 bases each). CDR3 size: 13 residues. Trimming pared 8 bases from V and 7 bases from J, leaving 15 bases between. Per germline, CDR1 MNHEY and CDR2 SMNVEV (reference sequence). The CDR3, as DNA: TGTGCCAGCGGGAGAGGGCAGGGAAATGAGCAGTTCTTC. This gives the protein CASGRGQGNEQFF.

This clonotype has only a few counts. The CDR3 DNA reads TGTGCCAGCAGTCCCCCCGGGGTCTACCTAGAGACCCAGTACTTC. This codes for CASSPPGVYLETQYF. The rearrangement links TRBV6-1 to TRBJ2-5, with D possibly TRBD2 on 5 matching bases. V was clipped by 5 bases and J by 4 bases, with 17 bases between them. CDR3 size: 15 residues. The V gene's germline CDR1 is MNHNS and CDR2 SASEGT.

This clonotype was observed at least ten times. The chain employs TRBV2 and TRBJ2-5; a possible D gene is TRBD1 (6 bases). This CDR3 spans 14 amino acids. The germline V gene encodes CDR1 SNHLY and CDR2 FYNNEI. V was clipped by 7 bases and J by 2 bases, with 14 bases between them. CDR3: CASKVRGSQETQYF. CDR3 nucleotide sequence: TGTGCCAGCAAAGTCAGGGGCTCGCAAGAGACCCAGTACTTC.

A few counts support this clonotype. The rearrangement links TRBV5-1 to TRBJ2-7; D might be TRBD1 or TRBD2, each matching 5 bases. Per the germline V gene, CDR1 is SGHRS and CDR2 is YFSETQ. Between the trimmed V and J ends, which lost 5 bases and 5 bases, there was a span of 17 bases. The CDR3 has 14 residues. The chain's CDR3 is CASRGVSGYDEQYF. The CDR3 DNA reads TGCGCCAGCAGGGGGGTTTCGGGTTATGACGAGCAGTACTTC.

This clonotype has just a few counts. The rearrangement joins TRBV3-1 to TRBJ1-5; the match to TRBD1 covers 8 bases. Germline V gives CDR1 LGHDT, CDR2 YNNKEL (reference sequence). The CDR3 is made up of 14 amino acids. With V trimmed by 3 bases and J by 5 bases, 3 bases remained unmatched. The CDR3, as DNA: TGTGCCAGCAGCCATAGGACAGGGTATCAGCCCCAGCATTTT. Protein product: CASSHRTGYQPQHF.

This clonotype turned up a few times. V gene TRBV9 combines with J gene TRBJ1-4; 8 nucleotides agree with TRBD1. With 2 bases clipped from V and 8 bases from J, the junction kept 5 bases outside the gene matches. The germline V gene encodes CDR1 SGDLS and CDR2 YYNGEE. CDR3 length: 14 residues. CDR3 DNA sequence: TGTGCCAGCAGCGTCGGACAGGGCCGGGAAAAACTGTTTTTT. Its translation is CASSVGQGREKLFF.

This clonotype came up many times. The J gene is TRBJ1-6, the V gene TRBV7-2, with 9 bases lining up with TRBD1. The CDR3 has 15 residues. V dropped 1 base and J dropped 7; count of bases not matched to a gene: 2. The germline V gene has CDR1 SGHTA and CDR2 FQGNSA. The CDR3 sequence: CASSLGDRANSPLHF. In DNA form, the CDR3 reads TGTGCCAGCAGCTTAGGGGACAGGGCCAATTCACCCCTCCACTTT.

This clonotype was seen ten or more times. This rearrangement joins TRBV11-2 to TRBJ2-6; D is tentatively TRBD1 or TRBD2 (5 bases each). The V gene's germline CDR1 is SGHAT and CDR2 FQNNGV. The ends were cut back, 5 bases at V and 4 bases at J, with 9 bases in the middle. This CDR3 is built from 14 residues. CDR3 loop: CASSRDGGANVLTF. The DNA of the CDR3 is TGTGCCAGCAGCCGGGACGGGGGGGCCAACGTCCTGACTTTC.

This sequence joins TRBV7-6 and TRBJ1-2, with TRBD1 matching over 10 bases. Germline-derived CDR1 and CDR2 are SGHVS and FNYEAQ. This CDR3 region has 16 residues. Trimming cost V 3 bases and J 4 bases; bases outside gene matches: 8. This CDR3 is CASSLWDRGHLYGYTF. The CDR3 DNA follows: TGTGCCAGCAGCTTGTGGGACAGGGGTCACCTCTATGGCTACACCTTC.

This clonotype was detected only a few times. The chain recombines TRBV6-5 with TRBJ2-2; D unclear. Looked up from germline, CDR1 is MNHEY and CDR2 is SVGAGI. Trimming cost V 6 bases and J 0 bases, with 20 bases left between them. CDR3 length: 18 amino acids. CDR3 nucleotide sequence: TGTGCCAGCAGCAACCGACACTTCCGAGGACCGAACACCGGGGAGCTGTTTTTT. This sequence encodes CASSNRHFRGPNTGELFF.

This clonotype was detected ten times or more. V and J are TRBV6-1 and TRBJ2-1; D ambiguous. Trimming pared 6 bases from V and 4 bases from J, leaving 19 bases between. The CDR3 has 16 amino acids. Germline CDR1 is MNHNS and CDR2 is SASEGT. The CDR3 reads CASSHEPLTPYNEQFF. CDR3 nucleotides: TGTGCCAGCAGCCACGAACCCCTGACACCATACAATGAGCAGTTCTTC.

V gene TRBV5-1 combines with J gene TRBJ2-5, with 8 bases matching TRBD2. Germline V gene data show CDR1 as SGHRS and CDR2 as YFSETQ. This CDR3 is built from 16 residues. Trimming took 0 bases from V and 2 from J; bases not matched to a gene: 6. The CDR3 region is CASSLDGSGKQETQYF. The CDR3 DNA sequence: TGCGCCAGCAGCTTGGATGGTAGCGGGAAACAAGAGACCCAGTACTTC.

This clonotype was counted ten times or more. CDR3 nucleotide sequence: TGTGCCAGCAGTTCCAACCCCGGGGGGATTGGAAACACCATATATTTT. Translation: CASSSNPGGIGNTIYF. The rearrangement joins TRBV12-3 or TRBV12-4 to TRBJ1-3, with D possibly matching TRBD1 (5 bases). The CDR3 is 16 residues long. Trimming cost V 4 bases and J 3 bases, with 16 bases left between them.

The table lists this clonotype with many counts. The genes are TRBV7-6 and TRBJ2-7; possibly TRBD2 for D (7 bases). This CDR3 has 14 residues. The V gene's germline CDR1 is SGHVS and CDR2 FNYEAQ. V was clipped by 8 bases and J by 2 bases, with 16 bases between them. The CDR3 bases are TGTGCCAGCGCTCTACAGGGAGGGGCCTACGAGCAGTACTTC. Protein sequence: CASALQGGAYEQYF. The complete variable domain, with remaining parts taken from reference TRBV7-6 and TRBJ2-7, reads GAGVSQSPRYKVTKRGQDVALRCDPISGHVSLYWYRQALGQGPEFLTYFNYEAQQDKSGLPNDRFSAERPEGSISTLTIQRTEQRDSAMYRCASALQGGAYEQYFGPGTRLTVT.

This chain connects TRBV25-1 to TRBJ2-5; D possibly corresponds to TRBD1 (5 bases). V gave up 1 base and J gave up 5 bases, with 8 bases separating them. CDR3 length: 13 residues. The germline gives CDR1 MGHDK, CDR2 SYGVNS. The DNA of the CDR3 is TGTGCCAGCAGTGAATGGGGCAGGGAGACCCAGTACTTC. Its protein is CASSEWGRETQYF.